Listed here are 6 T cell receptor beta chains from one sample, sequenced in a study of monozygotic twins with inflammatory bowel disease. From the 5' RACE reads, TCRdb lists one entry per CDR3 protein and no DNA. Found here are some 300,000 distinct CDR3 sequences; the top ten clones hold 5% to 6%. Material: blood. Source of these receptors: a human donor with ulcerative colitis or Crohn's disease, or a healthy co-twin of an affected twin (not recorded which).

This sequence joins TRBV12-3 or TRBV12-4 and TRBJ2-3; TCRdb's D call, TRBD1, is unchecked because there is no DNA. This CDR3 has 17 residues. CDR3 sequence: CASSSPDRGLVRDTQYF.

V and J are TRBV3-1 and TRBJ1-6; TCRdb calls TRBD1, which cannot be checked without DNA. CDR3 size: 17 residues. The germline V gene encodes CDR1 LGHDT and CDR2 YNNKEL (reference sequence). This CDR3 is CASSATGLPGYNSPLHF.

The chain employs TRBV24-1 and TRBJ2-2; TCRdb's D gene call, TRBD1, goes unchecked for lack of DNA. The CDR3 consists of 13 residues. The germline CDR1 and CDR2 sequences are KGHDR and SFDVKD. CDR3 region: CATSNRGSGELFF.

V usage is TRBV12-3 or TRBV12-4 and J usage is TRBJ1-4; TCRdb calls TRBD1, which cannot be checked without DNA. The CDR3 runs to 14 residues. The CDR3 loop reads CASSPQGVREKLFF.

The chain combines TRBV28 with TRBJ1-4; lacking DNA, the TRBD1 call made by TCRdb goes unchecked. Per the germline V gene, CDR1 is MDHEN and CDR2 is SYDVKM. The CDR3 runs 15 residues. The CDR3 is CASSFSRGSNEKLFF.

J is TRBJ2-3 and V is TRBV6-1; TCRdb selects TRBD2, and the lack of DNA leaves this call unchecked. The CDR3 contains 15 residues. The germline CDR1 and CDR2 sequences are MNHNS and SASEGT. CDR3 sequence: CASSASGSFRDTQYF.